These 17 T cell receptor beta chains were all obtained from the same sample, sequenced in a study of tumor-infiltrating lymphocytes in primary liver carcinoma. Germline DNA was also extracted, with blood RNA taken from unsorted whole blood. Making TCR beta cDNA involved around 510 ng total RNA and a constant-region primer. Construction of TCR beta libraries relied on three successive nested multiplex PCR rounds employing slightly modified ARM-PCR. For approximately 11 cycles apiece, the opening two PCR rounds ran with TRBV1-TRBV30 forward primers and a C-beta reverse primer. TCRdb re-analysed the multiplex PCR reads in MiXCR, keeping a single row per CDR3 protein. The table has approximately 340,000 distinct CDR3 sequences, less than 75% seen once. The sample consisted of peripheral blood. The origin of the receptors is a man in his forties or fifties with primary liver carcinoma and hepatitis B virus infection.

This clonotype has ten or more counts. The chain has TRBV29-1 and TRBJ2-2; TRBD2 matches 8 bases. CDR3 length: 15 amino acids. Germline V CDR1 and CDR2: SQVTM, ANQGSEA. Trimming at V came to 5 bases and at J to 5 bases, leaving 10 bases not matched to a gene. CDR3 coding DNA: TGCAGCGTTCAGGTAGCGGGAACTGGTACCGGGGAGCTGTTTTTT. This sequence encodes CSVQVAGTGTGELFF.

The chain carries TRBV10-3 and TRBJ1-1; a possible D gene is TRBD1 (5 bases). The CDR3 extends over 14 amino acids. V was shortened by 3 bases and J by 0 bases, with 8 bases between the two germline ends. Germline CDR1 ENHRY, CDR2 SYGVKD. CDR3: CAISEGAMNTEAFF. The DNA for the CDR3 is TGTGCCATCAGTGAAGGGGCAATGAACACTGAAGCTTTCTTT.

The V and J genes are TRBV5-6 and TRBJ1-1; TRBD1 is a possible D gene (5 bases). The CDR3 runs 16 residues. Germline assignment: CDR1 SGHDT and CDR2 YYEEEE. Trimming took off 0 bases at V and 0 bases at J, with 12 bases between the two ends. The CDR3 here is CASSLVTGVMNTEAFF. The CDR3 nucleotides are TGTGCCAGCAGCTTGGTTACAGGAGTTATGAACACTGAAGCTTTCTTT.

The chain carries TRBV4-3 and TRBJ2-3; 11 bases fit TRBD2. This CDR3 has 15 amino acids. The V gene's germline CDR1 is LGHNA and CDR2 YSLEER. CDR3 sequence (DNA): TGCACCATCAGCCATAGCGGGAGGGGCACAGATACGCAGTATTTT. It specifies CTISHSGRGTDTQYF.

The rearrangement joins TRBV5-4 to TRBJ1-2, with D possibly TRBD1 on 6 matching bases. Germline values: CDR1 SGHNT, CDR2 YYREEE (reference sequence). V lost 4 bases and J 4 bases, leaving 17 bases between the germline ends. This CDR3 spans 15 amino acids. The CDR3 DNA reads TGTGCCAGCAGCCCCCAGGGGAGGACTACCTATGGCTACACCTTC. It specifies CASSPQGRTTYGYTF.

As concerns this clonotype: Without the conserved terminal phenylalanine or tryptophan, this CDR3 likely stems from a read error. V is TRBV5-1 and J is TRBJ2-7; D assignment may be TRBD1 or TRBD2 (5 bases each). Trimming took off 1 base at V and 3 bases at J, with 23 bases between the two ends. Germline values: CDR1 SGHRS, CDR2 YFSETQ. There are 18 residues in the CDR3. CDR3: CASSLYPVERGRGYEQYS. Written as DNA, the CDR3 is TGCGCCAGCAGCTTGTATCCGGTAGAGAGGGGCCGGGGCTACGAGCAGTACTCC.

This clonotype came up many times. The J gene is TRBJ2-6, the V gene TRBV4-1; D unclear. CDR3 length: 16 residues. Germline V gene data show CDR1 as MGHRA and CDR2 as YSYEKL. The V end lost 2 bases, the J end lost 1 base, and 9 bases lay between the germline ends. The CDR3 nucleotides read TGCGCCAGCAGCCAAAGAACAGAATCTGGGGCCAACGTCCTGACTTTC. It translates to CASSQRTESGANVLTF.

For this clonotype: A much bigger clone sits one base away, suggesting this may be a read error. The rearrangement uses TRBV6-6 and TRBJ2-1; TRBD2 agrees at 12 bases. Germline V gene lookup returns CDR1 MNHNY and CDR2 SVGAGI (reference sequence). The CDR3 has 15 residues. The CDR3 nucleotides are TGTACCAGCAGTTACAGGACTAGCGGGGCCAATGAGCAGTTCTTC. Its protein is CTSSYRTSGANEQFF.

The count of this clonotype is one. Since a much larger clone is just one base distant, this may be a read error. As DNA, the CDR3 is TGCGCCAGCAGCCCACGACAGGGGGGTTACCATGAGCAGTTCTTC. Translating it yields CASSPRQGGYHEQFF. V is TRBV4-1 and J is TRBJ2-1; the match to TRBD1 covers 9 bases. The CDR3 consists of 15 residues. After removal of 4 bases from V and 8 bases from J, the junction contained 9 bases not matched to a gene. Germline loops: CDR1 MGHRA, CDR2 YSYEKL.

For this clonotype: This may stem from a read error, because a much larger clone lies one nucleotide away. V usage is TRBV6-6 and J usage is TRBJ2-1, with D possibly being TRBD2 (5 bases). Germline CDR1 and CDR2: MNHNY and SVGAGI (reference sequence). The V gene lost 8 bases and the J gene lost 5 bases, with 16 bases spanning the gap. This CDR3 has 14 residues. The CDR3 sequence: CASRLTGLNNEQFF. The CDR3 DNA follows: TGTGCCAGCCGACTAACGGGGTTAAACAATGAGCAGTTCTTC.

As regards this clonotype: A much larger clone lies one base from this, so it may be a read error. This rearrangement joins TRBV4-2 to TRBJ1-4; D is uncertain. Per the germline V gene, CDR1 is LGHNA and CDR2 is YNFKEQ. This CDR3 is 13 amino acids long. As DNA, the CDR3 is TGTGTCAGCAGCCAAGATCTTAATGAAAAACTGTTTTTT. Translating it yields CVSSQDLNEKLFF.

Worth noting for this clonotype: The junction and the germline gene differ at one end; a read error may be behind it. This chain uses TRBV5-6 with TRBJ2-7, with 7 bases aligning to TRBD2. CDR1 is SGHDT and CDR2 is YYEEEE in the germline V gene. There are 17 residues in the CDR3. The CDR3 coding sequence is TGTGCCAACAGCCCAGGGAGGGCGGGAGCGAATCAATATGAGCAGTACTTC. Encoded protein: CANSPGRAGANQYEQYF.

Regarding this clonotype: With a much larger clone just one base away, this may be a read error. The genes are TRBV6-5 and TRBJ2-7; perhaps TRBD2 as D (5 bases). The CDR3 consists of 15 residues. CDR1 and CDR2 from the germline V gene are MNHEY and SVGAGI. The chain's CDR3 is CASSYSRAISFEQYF. Here the CDR3 DNA reads TGTGCCAGCAGTTACTCGCGGGCGATATCCTTCGAGCAGTACTTC.

Remarks on this clonotype: A much larger clone differs by one base, so this may be a read error. The chain employs TRBV5-5 and TRBJ2-2; D unresolved. The germline V gene has CDR1 SGHKS and CDR2 YYEKEE (reference sequence). This CDR3 spans 16 amino acids. The CDR3 nucleotides are TGTGCCAGCGGCTTGGTCAGCGTTGCGAACACCGGGGAGCTGTTTTTT. Its protein product is CASGLVSVANTGELFF. Based on the CDR3 plus reference TRBV5-5 and TRBJ2-2, the full variable domain is DAGVTQSPTHLIKTRGQQVTLRCSPISGHKSVSWYQQVLGQGPQFIFQYYEKEERGRGNFPDRFSARQFPNYSSELNVNALLLGDSALYLCASGLVSVANTGELFFGEGSRLTVL.

Note on this clonotype: Because it lacks the conserved phenylalanine or tryptophan at the end, this CDR3 is likely a read error. V usage is TRBV11-1 and J usage is TRBJ2-5; 7 nucleotides line up with TRBD2. This CDR3 comprises 14 residues. Germline lookup yields CDR1 SGHAT and CDR2 FQDESV (reference sequence). The CDR3 coding sequence is TGTGCCAGCAGACCCCTAGCGGTTCAAGAGATCCAGTACCTC. Residues: CASRPLAVQEIQYL.

The V gene is TRBV12-3 or TRBV12-4, the J gene TRBJ2-1; D unresolved. This CDR3 region has 16 residues. V lost 2 bases and J lost 0, with 11 bases in between. The CDR3 here is CASSLRVRISYNEQFF. The CDR3 DNA reads as TGTGCCAGCAGTTTAAGGGTACGTATCTCCTACAATGAGCAGTTCTTC.

Notes on this clonotype: Being one base from a much bigger clone, this may be a read error. The chain employs TRBV12-3 or TRBV12-4 and TRBJ2-6; a weak D match, TRBD2 (6 bases). The CDR3 is 13 residues long. CDR3 in amino acids: CAKRDSGTNVLTF. In DNA form, the CDR3 reads TGTGCCAAACGGGACTCTGGGACCAACGTCCTGACTTTC.